These 2 T cell receptor beta chains were sequenced from one sample in a study of PD-1 blockade in classical Hodgkin lymphoma. Autologous stem cell transplantation was followed by relapse in every patient, and brentuximab vedotin exposure varied. Sequencing used immunoSEQ multiplex PCR; TCRdb keeps in-frame clones, though not all of them. The profile shows 95,000 to 100,000 clones, roughly 91% of them singletons. The sample consisted of peripheral blood mononuclear cells (PBMCs), taken before the second cycle of nivolumab. Every receptor here comes from a human donor with classical Hodgkin lymphoma.

The chain joins TRBV19 to TRBJ1-5, with 7 positions matching TRBD1. V was clipped by 6 bases and J by 6 bases; unmatched bases: 5. Germline V gives CDR1 LNHDA, CDR2 SQIVND (reference sequence). The CDR3 is 13 amino acids. CDR3 amino acids: CASSTHRGQPQHF. DNA for the CDR3: TGTGCCAGTAGCACCCACAGGGGTCAGCCCCAGCATTTT.

V usage is TRBV20-1 and J usage is TRBJ2-1, with D possibly TRBD2 on 5 matching bases. This CDR3 has 11 residues. Germline V CDR1 and CDR2: DFQATT, SNEGSKA (reference sequence). The V gene lost 6 bases and the J gene lost 8 bases, with 11 bases spanning the gap. CDR3: CSARTGDEQFF. The CDR3 nucleotides are TGCAGTGCCCGGACTGGGGATGAGCAGTTCTTC.